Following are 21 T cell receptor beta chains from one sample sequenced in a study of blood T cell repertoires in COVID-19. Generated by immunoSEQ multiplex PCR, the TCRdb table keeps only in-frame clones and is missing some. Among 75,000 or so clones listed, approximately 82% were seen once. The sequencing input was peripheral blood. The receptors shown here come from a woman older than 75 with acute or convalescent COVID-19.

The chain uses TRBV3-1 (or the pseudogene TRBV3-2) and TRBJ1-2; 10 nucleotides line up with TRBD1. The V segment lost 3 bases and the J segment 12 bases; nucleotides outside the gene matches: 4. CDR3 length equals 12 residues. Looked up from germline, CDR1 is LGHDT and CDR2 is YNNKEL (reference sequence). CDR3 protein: CASSQTGGGHTF. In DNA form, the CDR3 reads TGTGCCAGCAGCCAGACAGGGGGCGGACACACCTTC.

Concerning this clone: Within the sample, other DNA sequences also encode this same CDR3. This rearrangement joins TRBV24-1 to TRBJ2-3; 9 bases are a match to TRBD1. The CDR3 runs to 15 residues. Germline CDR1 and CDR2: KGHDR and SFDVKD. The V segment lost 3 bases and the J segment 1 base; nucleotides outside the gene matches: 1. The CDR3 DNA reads TGTGCCACCAGTGATCGGGACAGGGGCACAGATACGCAGTATTTT. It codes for CATSDRDRGTDTQYF.

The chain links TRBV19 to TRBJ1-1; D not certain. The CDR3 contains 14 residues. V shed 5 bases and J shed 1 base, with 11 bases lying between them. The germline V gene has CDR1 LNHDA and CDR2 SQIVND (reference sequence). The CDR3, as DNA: TGTGCCAGTAGTCCCGGGAGGGCGAACACTGAAGCTTTCTTT. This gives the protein CASSPGRANTEAFF.

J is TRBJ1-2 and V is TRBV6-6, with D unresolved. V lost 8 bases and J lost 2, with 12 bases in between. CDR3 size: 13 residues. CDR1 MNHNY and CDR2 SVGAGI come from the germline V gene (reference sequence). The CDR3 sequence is CASGPPGNYGYTF. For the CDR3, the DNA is TGTGCCAGCGGTCCTCCGGGGAACTATGGCTACACCTTC.

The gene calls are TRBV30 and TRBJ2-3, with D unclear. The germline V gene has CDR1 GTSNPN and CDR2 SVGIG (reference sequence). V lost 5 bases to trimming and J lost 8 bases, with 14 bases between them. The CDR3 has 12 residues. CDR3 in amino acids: CAWEPPPTTQYF. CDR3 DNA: TGTGCCTGGGAACCCCCCCCTACTACGCAGTATTTT.

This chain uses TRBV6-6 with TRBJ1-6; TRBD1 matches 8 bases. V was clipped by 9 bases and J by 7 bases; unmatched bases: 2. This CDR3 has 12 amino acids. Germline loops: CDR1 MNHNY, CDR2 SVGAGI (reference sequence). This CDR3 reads CASGQGNSPLHF. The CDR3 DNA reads TGTGCCAGTGGACAGGGAAATTCACCCCTCCACTTT.

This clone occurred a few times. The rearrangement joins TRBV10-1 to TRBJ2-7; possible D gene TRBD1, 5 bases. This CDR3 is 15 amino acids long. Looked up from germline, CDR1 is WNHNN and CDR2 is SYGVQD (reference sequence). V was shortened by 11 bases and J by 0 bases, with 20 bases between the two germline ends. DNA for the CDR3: TGCGCCGCCAAAGGGGTCACCCCGAGCTCCTACGAGCAGTACTTC. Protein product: CAAKGVTPSSYEQYF.

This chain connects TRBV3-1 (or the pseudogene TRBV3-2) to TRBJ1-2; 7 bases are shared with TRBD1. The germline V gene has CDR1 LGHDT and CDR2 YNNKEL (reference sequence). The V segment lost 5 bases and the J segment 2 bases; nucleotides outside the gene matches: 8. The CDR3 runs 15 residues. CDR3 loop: CASSGASTGNYGYTF. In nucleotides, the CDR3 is TGTGCCAGCAGCGGGGCCTCGACAGGGAACTATGGCTACACCTTC.

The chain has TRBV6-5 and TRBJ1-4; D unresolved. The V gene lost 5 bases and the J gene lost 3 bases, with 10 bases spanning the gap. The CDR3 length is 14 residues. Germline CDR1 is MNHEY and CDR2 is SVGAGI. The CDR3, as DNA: TGTGCCAGCAGTAGGAGTCAGTCTAATGAAAAACTGTTTTTT. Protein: CASSRSQSNEKLFF.

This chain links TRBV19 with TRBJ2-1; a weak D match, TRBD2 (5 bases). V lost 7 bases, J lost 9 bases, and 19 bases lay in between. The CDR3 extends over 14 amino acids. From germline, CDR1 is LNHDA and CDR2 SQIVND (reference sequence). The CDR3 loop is CASTLDPSRGEQFF. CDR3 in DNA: TGTGCCAGTACCCTAGACCCGAGTCGGGGTGAGCAGTTCTTC.

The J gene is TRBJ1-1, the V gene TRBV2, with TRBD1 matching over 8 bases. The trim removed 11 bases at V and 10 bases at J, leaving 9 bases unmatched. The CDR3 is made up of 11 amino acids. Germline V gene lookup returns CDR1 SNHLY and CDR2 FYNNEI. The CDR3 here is CASSNRGRAFF. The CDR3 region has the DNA TGTGCCTCATCCAACAGGGGGAGAGCTTTCTTT.

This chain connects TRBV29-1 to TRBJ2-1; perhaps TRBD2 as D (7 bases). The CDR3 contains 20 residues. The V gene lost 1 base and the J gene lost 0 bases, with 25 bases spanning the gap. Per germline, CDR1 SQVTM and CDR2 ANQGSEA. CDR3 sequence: CSVEGRWGGESLSSYNEQFF. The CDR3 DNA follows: TGCAGCGTTGAAGGCCGTTGGGGGGGCGAGTCTCTCAGCTCCTACAATGAGCAGTTCTTC.

The CDR3 protein is CASTLYGQGKGYGYTF. CDR3 DNA sequence: TGTGCCAGTACCCTATACGGGCAGGGCAAAGGTTATGGCTACACCTTC. The genes are TRBV19 and TRBJ1-2; D might be TRBD1 (5 bases). Trimming removed 7 bases from V and 5 bases from J, with 23 bases in between. CDR3 size: 16 residues. CDR1 LNHDA and CDR2 SQIVND come from the germline V gene (reference sequence). Full variable domain (outside the CDR3, taken from reference TRBV19 and TRBJ1-2): DGGITQSPKYLFRKEGQNVTLSCEQNLNHDAMYWYRQDPGQGLRLIYYSQIVNDFQKGDIAEGYSVSREKKESFPLTVTSAQKNPTAFYLCASTLYGQGKGYGYTFGSGTRLTVV.

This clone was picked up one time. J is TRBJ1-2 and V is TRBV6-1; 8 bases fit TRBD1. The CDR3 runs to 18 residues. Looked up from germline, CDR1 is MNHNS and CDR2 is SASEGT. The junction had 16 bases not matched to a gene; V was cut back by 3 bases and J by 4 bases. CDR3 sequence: CASSDTWTGSSILYGYTF. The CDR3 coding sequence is TGTGCCAGCAGTGATACTTGGACAGGGAGTTCTATCCTCTATGGCTACACCTTC.

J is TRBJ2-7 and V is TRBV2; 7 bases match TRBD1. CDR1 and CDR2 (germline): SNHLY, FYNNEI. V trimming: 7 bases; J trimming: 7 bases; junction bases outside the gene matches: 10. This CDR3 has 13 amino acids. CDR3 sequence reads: CASTDWTGREQYF. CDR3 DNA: TGTGCCAGCACGGATTGGACAGGACGAGAGCAGTACTTC.

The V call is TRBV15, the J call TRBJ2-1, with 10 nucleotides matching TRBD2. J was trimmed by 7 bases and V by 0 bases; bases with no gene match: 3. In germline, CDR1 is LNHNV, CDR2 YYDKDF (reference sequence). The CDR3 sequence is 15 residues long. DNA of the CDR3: TGTGCCACCAGCAGAGAGGCTAGCGGGAGAAATGAGCAGTTCTTC. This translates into CATSREASGRNEQFF.

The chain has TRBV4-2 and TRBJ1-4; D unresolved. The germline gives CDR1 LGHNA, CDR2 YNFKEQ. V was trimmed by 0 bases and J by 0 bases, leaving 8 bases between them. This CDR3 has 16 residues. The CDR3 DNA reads TGTGCCAGCAGCCAAGAACGAGTTGCAACTAATGAAAAACTGTTTTTT. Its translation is CASSQERVATNEKLFF.

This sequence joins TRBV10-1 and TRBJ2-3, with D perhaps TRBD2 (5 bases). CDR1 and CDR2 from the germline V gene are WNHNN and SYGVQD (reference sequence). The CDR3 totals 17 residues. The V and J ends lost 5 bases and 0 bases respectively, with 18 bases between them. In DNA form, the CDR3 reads TGCGCCAGCAGTCAATGGACCGGGGAAACAAGCACAGATACGCAGTATTTT. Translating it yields CASSQWTGETSTDTQYF.

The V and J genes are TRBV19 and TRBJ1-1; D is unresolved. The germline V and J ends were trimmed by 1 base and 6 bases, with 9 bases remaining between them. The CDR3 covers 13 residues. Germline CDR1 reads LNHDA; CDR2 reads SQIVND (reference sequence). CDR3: CASSIAGLPEAFF. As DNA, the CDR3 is TGTGCCAGTAGTATAGCTGGACTACCTGAAGCTTTCTTT.

CDR3 in DNA: TGTGCCTGTGGTTTGGAGCTCTATGGCTACACCTTC. Encoded protein: CACGLELYGYTF. The rearrangement links TRBV6-5 to TRBJ1-2; D is undetermined. The germline V and J ends were trimmed by 11 bases and 4 bases, with 14 bases remaining between them. The CDR3 totals 12 residues. Germline V gene sequence: CDR1 MNHEY, CDR2 SVGAGI.

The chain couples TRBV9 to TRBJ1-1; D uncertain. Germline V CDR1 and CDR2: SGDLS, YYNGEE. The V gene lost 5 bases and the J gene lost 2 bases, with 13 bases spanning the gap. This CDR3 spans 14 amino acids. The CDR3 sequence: CASRLNDFNTEAFF. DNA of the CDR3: TGTGCCAGCAGACTAAACGATTTCAACACTGAAGCTTTCTTT.